The 9 T cell receptor beta chains in this list originate from one sample, sequenced in a study of blood T cell repertoires in COVID-19. Clones were read by immunoSEQ multiplex PCR, and TCRdb kept only the in-frame ones, dropping some. This table holds about 69,000 clones, under 85% found once. Sequenced sample: peripheral blood. Source of these receptors: a man aged 55 to 70 with acute or convalescent COVID-19.

The V and J genes are TRBV30 and TRBJ1-1; D ambiguous. Trimming cost V 4 bases and J 0 bases, with 9 bases left between them. This CDR3 has 13 amino acids. Germline CDR1 GTSNPN, CDR2 SVGIG (reference sequence). The CDR3 region is CAWTAGMNTEAFF. The CDR3 region has the DNA TGTGCCTGGACTGCGGGAATGAACACTGAAGCTTTCTTT.

The chain joins TRBV27 to TRBJ1-5, with D perhaps TRBD1 (5 bases). With 2 bases removed from V and 6 bases from J, the gap between germline ends came to 8 bases. Germline loops: CDR1 MNHEY, CDR2 SMNVEV (reference sequence). CDR3 length equals 13 residues. This CDR3 reads CASSLKGFQPQHF. The CDR3 nucleotides are TGTGCCAGCAGTTTAAAGGGGTTTCAGCCCCAGCATTTT.

The chain has TRBV10-2 and TRBJ1-1; TRBD1 is a possible D gene (5 bases). CDR1 is WSHSY and CDR2 is SAAADI in the germline V gene. The V end was cut by 3 bases, the J end by 1 base, with 18 bases between. The CDR3 is 17 amino acids. CDR3 amino acids: CASSDLLGGDENTEAFF. CDR3 nucleotide sequence: TGCGCCAGCAGTGACCTTTTGGGGGGGGATGAGAACACTGAAGCTTTCTTT.

The V gene is TRBV15, the J gene TRBJ1-1, with TRBD1 matching over 9 bases. Germline V gene data show CDR1 as LNHNV and CDR2 as YYDKDF (reference sequence). CDR3 length equals 17 residues. V lost 5 bases, J lost 1 base, and 11 bases stayed unmatched. Here the CDR3 reads CATSARALQGANTEAFF. Written as DNA, the CDR3 is TGTGCCACCAGCGCGCGGGCGCTACAGGGGGCGAACACTGAAGCTTTCTTT. Supplemented by reference TRBV15 and TRBJ1-1, the full variable domain reads DAMVIQNPRYQVTQFGKPVTLSCSQTLNHNVMYWYQQKSSQAPKLLFHYYDKDFNNEADTPDNFQSRRPNTSFCFLDIRSPGLGDTAMYLCATSARALQGANTEAFFGQGTRLTVV.

This clone was seen a few times. V usage is TRBV6-4 and J usage is TRBJ2-3, with a weak D call TRBD2 (7 bases). Germline CDR1 reads MRHNA; CDR2 reads SNTAGT. V dropped 2 bases and J dropped 0 bases, with 9 bases sitting between them. The CDR3 is made up of 15 amino acids. CDR3 loop: CASSDGGASTDTQYF. The DNA for the CDR3 is TGTGCCAGCAGTGACGGGGGGGCTAGCACAGATACGCAGTATTTT.

The rearrangement uses TRBV6-2 or TRBV6-3 and TRBJ1-2, with a tentative D call TRBD1 (6 bases). The V gene lost 4 bases and the J gene lost 8 bases, with 17 bases spanning the gap. Germline V gene lookup returns CDR1 MNHEY and CDR2 SVGEGT. The CDR3 contains 14 residues. CDR3 sequence reads: CASSSQGPLWGYTF. Written as DNA, the CDR3 is TGTGCCAGCAGTTCCCAGGGGCCTCTTTGGGGCTACACCTTC.

The chain recombines TRBV27 with TRBJ1-1, with D hard to call. This CDR3 contains 12 residues. Trimming shortened V by 5 bases and J by 6 bases, and 10 bases separated the two germline ends. Germline loops: CDR1 MNHEY, CDR2 SMNVEV (reference sequence). The DNA for the CDR3 is TGTGCCAGCAGTGGCAATCTCGCTGAAGCTTTCTTT. Residues: CASSGNLAEAFF.

This clone was recorded only once. CDR3 bases: TGTGCCAGCAGCTTAGACGCCCCTCGGAGGCAGTTCTTC. Its translation is CASSLDAPRRQFF. The J gene is TRBJ2-1, the V gene TRBV7-9; D is uncertain. CDR1 SEHNR and CDR2 FQNEAQ come from the germline V gene (reference sequence). Trimming took off 1 base at V and 12 bases at J, with 13 bases between the two ends. The CDR3 runs to 13 residues.

The V gene is TRBV27, the J gene TRBJ1-1; 7 bases match TRBD1. CDR1 is MNHEY, CDR2 SMNVEV, per germline (reference sequence). The CDR3 sequence is 15 residues long. V lost 6 bases, J lost 6 bases, and 13 bases stayed unmatched. CDR3 protein: CASRLTTGVAPEAFF. The CDR3 region has the DNA TGTGCCAGCAGGCTCACTACAGGGGTGGCACCTGAAGCTTTCTTT.